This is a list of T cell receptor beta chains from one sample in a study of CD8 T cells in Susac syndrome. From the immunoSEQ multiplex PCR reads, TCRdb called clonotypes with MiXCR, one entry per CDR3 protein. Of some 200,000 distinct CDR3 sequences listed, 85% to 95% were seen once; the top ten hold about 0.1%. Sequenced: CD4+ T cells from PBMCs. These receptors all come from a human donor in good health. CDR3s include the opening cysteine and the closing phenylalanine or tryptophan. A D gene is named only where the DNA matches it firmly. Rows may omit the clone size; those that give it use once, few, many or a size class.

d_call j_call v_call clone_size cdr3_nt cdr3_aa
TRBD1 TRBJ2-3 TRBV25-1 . TGTGCCAGCAGCCTACGGACAGGACGTACAGATACGCAGTATTTT CASSLRTGRTDTQYF
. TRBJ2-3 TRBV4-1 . TGCGCCAGCAGCCAAGCCCGGGAGAGGGATACGCAGTATTTT CASSQARERDTQYF
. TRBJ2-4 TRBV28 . TGTGCCAGCAGCCTCCGGGACACCAAAAACATTCAGTACTTC CASSLRDTKNIQYF
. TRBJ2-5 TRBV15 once TGTGCCACCAGCAGAGATGGGCTCGAAGAGACCCAGTACTTC CATSRDGLEETQYF
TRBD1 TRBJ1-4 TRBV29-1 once TGCAGCGTTGATGCCCCGGGACAGGGGATTGAAAAACTGTTTTTT CSVDAPGQGIEKLFF
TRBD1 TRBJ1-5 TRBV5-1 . TGCGCCAGCAGCTCGACAGGGGGCAGGGGTCAGCCCCAGCATTTT CASSSTGGRGQPQHF
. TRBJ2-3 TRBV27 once TGTGCCGCTAGGGGCCTCGCCGCGGCAGATACGCAGTATTTT CAARGLAAADTQYF
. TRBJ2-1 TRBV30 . TGTGCCTGGAGGACTGGGAGTGAGCAGTTCTTC CAWRTGSEQFF
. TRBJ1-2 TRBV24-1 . TGTGCCACCAGTGATTTGTTGGGGAATGGCTACACCTTC CATSDLLGNGYTF
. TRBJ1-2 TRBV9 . TGTGCCAGCAGCCATACGGGGCACAACTATGGCTACACCTTC CASSHTGHNYGYTF
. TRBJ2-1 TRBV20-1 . TGCAGTGCTAGAGTCAGCGGTGAGCAGTTCTTC CSARVSGEQFF
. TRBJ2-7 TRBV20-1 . TGCAGTGCGTCCGGGACCTTTCCCTACGAGCAGTACTTC CSASGTFPYEQYF
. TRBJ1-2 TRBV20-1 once TGCAGTGCCGCCACAACCTCAGGTAGAGTTGTCCATGGCTACACCTTC CSAATTSGRVVHGYTF
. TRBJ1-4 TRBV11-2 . TGTGCCAGCAGCTGGGGGGGTGTTAGTGAAAAACTGTTTTTT CASSWGGVSEKLFF
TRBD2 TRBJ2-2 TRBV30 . TGTGCCTCCATGGGGGCGGGAGGGAACACCGGGGAGCTGTTTTTT CASMGAGGNTGELFF
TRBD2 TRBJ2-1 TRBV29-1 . TGCAGCGTCAAAGGACTAGCGGGAGAAGCAGAGAAGCAGTTCTTC CSVKGLAGEAEKQFF
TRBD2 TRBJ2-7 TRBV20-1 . TGCAGTGCTAGCGGGAGGGGGAGAGAGCAGTACTTC CSASGRGREQYF
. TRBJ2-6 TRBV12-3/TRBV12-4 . TGTGCCAGCAGTCCCGGGACCCGGCAAGGCGTCCTGACTTTC CASSPGTRQGVLTF
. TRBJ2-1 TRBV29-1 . TGCAGCGTTGCTAGGGGTGGGATTTCCAATGAGCAGTTCTTC CSVARGGISNEQFF
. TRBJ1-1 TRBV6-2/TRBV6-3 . TGTGCCAGCACCGACAGAATGAACACTGAAGCTTTCTTT CASTDRMNTEAFF
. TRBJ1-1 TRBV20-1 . TGCAGTGCTCCCGGGACGCTGTTGACTGAAGCTTTCTTT CSAPGTLLTEAFF
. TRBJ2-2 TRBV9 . TGTGCCAGCAGCGTAGGGCTAAATAAGGGGGAGCTGTTTTTT CASSVGLNKGELFF
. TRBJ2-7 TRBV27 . TGTGCCAGCAGTTTTAGCCAGGGACGGTACGAGCAGTACTTC CASSFSQGRYEQYF
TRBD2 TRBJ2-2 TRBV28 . TGTGCCAGCAGTGACCTAGCGGGAGGCACCGGGGAGCTGTTTTTT CASSDLAGGTGELFF
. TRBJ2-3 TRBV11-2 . TGTGCCAGCAGCTTAGGAGGGGGTGGCCCCACAGATACGCAGTATTTT CASSLGGGGPTDTQYF
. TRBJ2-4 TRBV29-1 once TGCAGCGTTGAACAGGGGGGCCAGGGCATTCAGTACTTC CSVEQGGQGIQYF
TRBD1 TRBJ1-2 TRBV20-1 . TGCAGTGCTAGCACAGGGGGGGGCTATGGCTACACCTTC CSASTGGGYGYTF
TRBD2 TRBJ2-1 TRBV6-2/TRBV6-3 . TGTGCCAGCAGACCCCTCGGCGGTAGCGGGAGGGTGGCTGAGCAGTTCTTC CASRPLGGSGRVAEQFF
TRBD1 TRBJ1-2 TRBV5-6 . TGTGCCAGCAGCGTTACTTACTGGGACAGGGACTATGGCTACACCTTC CASSVTYWDRDYGYTF
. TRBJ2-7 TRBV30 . TGTGCCTGGAGTGGTGGCGGGGGCGCCCTCTACGAGCAGTACTTC CAWSGGGGALYEQYF
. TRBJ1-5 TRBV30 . TGTGCCTGGAGTACAGGATCGCGCGACAATCAGCCCCAGCATTTT CAWSTGSRDNQPQHF
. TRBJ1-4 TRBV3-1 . TGTGCCAGCAGCCAAGCCGGAAATGAAAAACTGTTTTTT CASSQAGNEKLFF
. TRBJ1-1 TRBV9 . TGTGCCAGCAGCGTAGGGGTAGTAGAAAACACTGAAGCTTTCTTT CASSVGVVENTEAFF
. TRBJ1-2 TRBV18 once TGTGCCAGCTCACCACCGACGGGCAGCTATGGCTACACCTTC CASSPPTGSYGYTF
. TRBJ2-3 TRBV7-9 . TGTGCCAGCAGCTTAAGCGGCGGGTACACAGATACGCAGTATTTT CASSLSGGYTDTQYF
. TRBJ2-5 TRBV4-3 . TGCGCCAGCAGCCACGGGACTGGTCTCCAAGAGACCCAGTACTTC CASSHGTGLQETQYF
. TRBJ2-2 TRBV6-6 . TGTGCCAGCAGTTACGTGCAGGGCAAGGTCGGGGAGCTGTTTTTT CASSYVQGKVGELFF
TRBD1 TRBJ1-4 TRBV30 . TGTGCCCAAAACAGGGGGATCGGCGAAAAACTGTTTTTT CAQNRGIGEKLFF
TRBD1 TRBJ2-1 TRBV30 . TGTGCCTGGAGTAAGGACAGGGGAAAGGGTGAGCAGTTCTTC CAWSKDRGKGEQFF
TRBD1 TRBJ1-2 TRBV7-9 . TGTGCCAGCAGCCCACGTCAGGGGGCCTATGGCTACACCTTC CASSPRQGAYGYTF
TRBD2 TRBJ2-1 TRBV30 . TGTGCCTGTGGGAGGGGTTTTTACAATGAGCAGTTCTTC CACGRGFYNEQFF
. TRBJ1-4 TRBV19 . TGTGCCAGTAGTATAGACTATTCGGACGGAACGACTAATGAAAAACTGTTTTTT CASSIDYSDGTTNEKLFF
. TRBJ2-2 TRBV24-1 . TGTGCCACCAGTGAGCCTAGCACCGGGGAGCTGTTTTTT CATSEPSTGELFF
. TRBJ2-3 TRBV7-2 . TGTGCCAGCAGCTTAGACCACCCTCGGGATACGCAGTATTTT CASSLDHPRDTQYF
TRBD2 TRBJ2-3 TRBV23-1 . TGCGCCAGCACATCCGGGACTAGCGGAATTAGCACAGATACGCAGTATTTT CASTSGTSGISTDTQYF
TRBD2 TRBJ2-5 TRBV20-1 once TGCAGTGCTTCGAGACTAGCGGGAGCAGAGACCCAGTACTTC CSASRLAGAETQYF
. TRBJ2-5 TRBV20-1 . TGCAGTGCCTCCCAAGCGCCGAAAGAGACCCAGTACTTC CSASQAPKETQYF
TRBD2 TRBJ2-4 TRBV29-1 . TGCAGCGTAAGACTAGCGGGAGGGCCTAACATTCAGTACTTC CSVRLAGGPNIQYF
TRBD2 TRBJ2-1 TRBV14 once TGTGCCAGCAGCCAATTACTAGCGGGAAATGAGCAGTTCTTC CASSQLLAGNEQFF